These 24 T cell receptor beta chains share one sample of origin, sequenced in a study of T-cell reconstitution after alpha-beta-depleted transplantation in children. Unique molecular identifiers were incorporated into the prepared TCRbeta library. TCRdb fed the PCR reads into MiXCR, producing one record per CDR3 protein. The sample records 170,000 or so distinct CDR3 sequences, more than 6.5% being singletons. Source: PBMCs from the stem cell graft donor, taken from the stem cell graft. All receptors derive from a human donor who donated a stem cell graft to a child with Wiskott-Aldrich syndrome.

This clonotype was detected a few times. Possible read error: a much larger clone is one base away. The rearrangement joins TRBV7-9 to TRBJ2-7, with D maybe TRBD2 (6 bases). The CDR3 is 16 amino acids. Germline values: CDR1 SEHNR, CDR2 FQNEAQ (reference sequence). Here the CDR3 DNA reads TGTGCCGGCAGCTTAGCGGAGACTAGGGGTTCTAACGAGCAGTACTTC. Translated: CAGSLAETRGSNEQYF.

This clonotype has ten or more counts. The V gene is TRBV12-3 or TRBV12-4, the J gene TRBJ2-2; D unclear. The CDR3 is 14 residues long. Trimming stripped 2 bases from V and 5 bases from J, with 9 bases between. The CDR3 sequence is CASSLREFTGELFF. DNA for the CDR3: TGTGCCAGCAGTTTAAGAGAGTTTACCGGGGAGCTGTTTTTT.

Here the CDR3 DNA reads TGTGCCAGCAGTGACAGGGGCCCCACTGAAGCTTTCTTT. It is translated as CASSDRGPTEAFF. The chain employs TRBV12-3 or TRBV12-4 and TRBJ1-1; 8 bases map to TRBD1. The V and J ends lost 5 bases and 4 bases, in that order; junction bases with no gene match: 3. This CDR3 has 13 amino acids.

This clonotype has a count of ten or more. This chain links TRBV27 with TRBJ2-3, with D perhaps TRBD1 or TRBD2 (6 bases each). CDR3 length: 14 residues. V lost 2 bases and J 8 bases, leaving 14 bases between the germline ends. CDR1 and CDR2 from the germline V gene are MNHEY and SMNVEV (reference sequence). CDR3 region: CASSLNGGGGTQYF. CDR3 DNA sequence: TGTGCCAGCAGTTTAAACGGGGGCGGTGGTACGCAGTATTTT.

This clonotype was recorded at least ten times. This chain joins TRBV11-1 and TRBJ2-1, with 8 bases fitting TRBD2. CDR1 is SGHAT, CDR2 FQDESV, per germline (reference sequence). The CDR3 length is 20 residues. V gave up 0 bases and J gave up 4 bases; unmatched junction bases: 17. The CDR3 sequence: CASSLAYPLGGSGKYNEQFF. The CDR3 DNA is TGTGCCAGCAGCTTAGCGTACCCGCTTGGGGGTAGCGGGAAATACAATGAGCAGTTCTTC.

This clonotype came up many times. The chain recombines TRBV20-1 with TRBJ1-1; D might be TRBD1 (5 bases). This CDR3 contains 15 residues. Germline lookup yields CDR1 DFQATT and CDR2 SNEGSKA (reference sequence). Deletions cut 8 bases from V and 4 bases from J, with 23 bases between. The CDR3 DNA reads as TGCAGTCCGAGCCTCCAGGGCGCGGGCGGCACTGAAGCTTTCTTT. As protein: CSPSLQGAGGTEAFF.

This clonotype appeared many times. This sequence joins TRBV3-1 and TRBJ1-1, with D unresolved. The V end lost 1 base, the J end lost 1 base, and 7 bases lay between the germline ends. The germline gives CDR1 LGHDT, CDR2 YNNKEL (reference sequence). This CDR3 comprises 14 residues. The CDR3, as DNA: TGTGCCAGCAGCCAAGGGGCCTCGAACACTGAAGCTTTCTTT. The encoded protein is CASSQGASNTEAFF.

This clonotype appeared many times. V is TRBV18 and J is TRBJ2-5; D uncertain. The CDR3 length is 14 residues. The V gene's germline CDR1 is KGHSH and CDR2 LQKENI. Trimming pared 6 bases from V and 5 bases from J, leaving 16 bases between. CDR3 loop: CASSPLPHSETQYF. The DNA of the CDR3 is TGTGCCAGCTCGCCCCTACCCCACTCCGAGACCCAGTACTTC.

This clonotype was counted ten times or more. This rearrangement joins TRBV5-1 to TRBJ2-1; D remains unclear. The germline V and J ends were trimmed by 0 bases and 5 bases, with 9 bases remaining between them. Germline V gene lookup returns CDR1 SGHRS and CDR2 YFSETQ. CDR3 size: 14 residues. CDR3 sequence (DNA): TGCGCCAGCAGCTTGGAGATTTATAACAATGAGCAGTTCTTC. Translation gives CASSLEIYNNEQFF.

There are many counts of this clonotype. The V gene is TRBV4-3, the J gene TRBJ2-2; 8 bases line up with TRBD1. This CDR3 is built from 17 residues. The germline CDR1 and CDR2 sequences are LGHNA and YSLEER. Trimming removed 0 bases from V and 1 base from J; junction bases left unmatched: 4. The chain's CDR3 is CASSQDFGQGNTGELFF. Here the CDR3 DNA reads TGCGCCAGCAGCCAAGATTTCGGACAGGGGAACACCGGGGAGCTGTTTTTT.

This clonotype was recorded many times. The genes are TRBV21-1 and TRBJ2-1; TRBD2, as called in the table, went unchecked against the DNA. TRBV21-1 counts as a pseudogene. This CDR3 is built from 19 residues. CDR3 amino acids: CASSKGVRLAGEFSNEQFF. The DNA of the CDR3 is TGTGCCAGCAGCAAAGGGGTTAGGCTAGCGGGAGAATTTTCCAATGAGCAGTTCTTC.

This clonotype was observed at least ten times. This chain joins TRBV4-1 and TRBJ2-2; D is uncertain. With 1 base removed from V and 0 bases from J, the gap between germline ends came to 6 bases. CDR1 is MGHRA, CDR2 YSYEKL, per germline. There are 15 residues in the CDR3. In DNA, the CDR3 is TGCGCCAGCAGCCAAGCTCAAGCGAACACCGGGGAGCTGTTTTTT. Protein sequence: CASSQAQANTGELFF.

This clonotype was detected many times. The chain couples TRBV4-3 to TRBJ1-5; D gene unclear. There are 15 residues in the CDR3. Deletions cut 0 bases from V and 6 bases from J, with 12 bases between. Germline CDR1 is LGHNA and CDR2 is YSLEER. The CDR3 here is CASSQDIRVGQPQHF. The CDR3 DNA is TGCGCCAGCAGCCAAGATATAAGGGTAGGTCAGCCCCAGCATTTT.

The CDR3 DNA reads as TGTGCCAGCAGCCAACGGGTCCCCGATACGCAGTATTTT. It is translated as CASSQRVPDTQYF. The chain carries TRBV4-2 and TRBJ2-3, with D unclear. Germline V gene data show CDR1 as LGHNA and CDR2 as YNFKEQ. This CDR3 contains 13 residues. V was pared by 2 bases and J by 6 bases, with 9 bases between.

This clonotype was seen ten or more times. V gene TRBV24-1 combines with J gene TRBJ2-3; 7 bases agree with TRBD2. V dropped 4 bases and J dropped 2; count of bases not matched to a gene: 8. The germline V gene encodes CDR1 KGHDR and CDR2 SFDVKD. The CDR3 runs to 16 residues. The CDR3 DNA is TGTGCCACCAGTGAATACGGAGCGGGGATCACAGATACGCAGTATTTT. Translated, it gives CATSEYGAGITDTQYF.

This clonotype was found many times. The DNA for the CDR3 is TGTGCCAGCTCACGTACAGGGGGTCGGGACACTGAAGCTTTCTTT. It is translated as CASSRTGGRDTEAFF. V and J are TRBV18 and TRBJ1-1; TRBD1 matches 8 bases. V lost 4 bases, J lost 3 bases, and 7 bases stayed unmatched. CDR3 length: 15 amino acids. Germline values: CDR1 KGHSH, CDR2 LQKENI.

V is TRBV7-2 and J is TRBJ1-5; D unresolved. V lost 5 bases to trimming and J lost 7 bases, with 18 bases between them. Looked up from germline, CDR1 is SGHTA and CDR2 is FQGNSA. The CDR3 runs to 15 residues. CDR3 sequence: CASSQTEGLWQPQHF. The CDR3 DNA reads as TGTGCCAGCAGCCAAACAGAAGGGCTATGGCAGCCCCAGCATTTT.

This clonotype was observed many times. The chain couples TRBV12-3 or TRBV12-4 to TRBJ1-1; 8 bases are a match to TRBD1. The trim removed 6 bases at V and 1 base at J, leaving 1 base unmatched. CDR3 length: 13 residues. CDR3 sequence: CASRGTGNTEAFF. The CDR3 DNA is TGTGCCAGCAGGGGGACAGGGAACACTGAAGCTTTCTTT.

CDR3 DNA: TGTGCCAGCTCACAAAGGGGGACTCAAAATGGAGAGACCCAGTACTTC. This sequence encodes CASSQRGTQNGETQYF. The chain joins TRBV18 to TRBJ2-5; D may match TRBD1 or TRBD2 (6 bases each). Trimming took 4 bases from V and 4 from J, leaving 19 bases between them. Germline V lookup: CDR1 KGHSH, CDR2 LQKENI. The CDR3 contains 16 residues.

In this sample, this clonotype turned up many times. V gene TRBV15 combines with J gene TRBJ1-6; perhaps TRBD1 as D (6 bases). The CDR3 has 14 residues. CDR1 and CDR2 (germline): LNHNV, YYDKDF (reference sequence). Trimming removed 3 bases from V and 10 bases from J, with 13 bases in between. The CDR3 DNA follows: TGTGCCACCAGCAGTCCGGGGGGCGGCTCACCCCTCCACTTT. Amino acid sequence: CATSSPGGGSPLHF.

This clonotype occurred a few times. The chain has TRBV7-2 and TRBJ2-1; D may match TRBD1 or TRBD2 (6 bases each). CDR1 and CDR2 from the germline V gene are SGHTA and FQGNSA. This CDR3 is built from 14 residues. Trimming cost V 1 base and J 5 bases, with 9 bases left between them. CDR3 sequence: CASSLGGANNEQFF. The CDR3 DNA reads as TGTGCCAGCAGCTTAGGGGGGGCCAACAATGAGCAGTTCTTC. Combining the CDR3 with reference TRBV7-2 and TRBJ2-1 gives the whole variable domain GAGVSQSPSNKVTEKGKDVELRCDPISGHTALYWYRQSLGQGLEFLIYFQGNSAPDKSGLPSDRFSAERTGGSVSTLTIQRTQQEDSAVYLCASSLGGANNEQFFGPGTRLTVL.

This clonotype was seen ten or more times. The chain has TRBV6-5 and TRBJ2-3; D might be TRBD1 or TRBD2, each matching 5 bases. The CDR3 has 15 amino acids. The germline V gene encodes CDR1 MNHEY and CDR2 SVGAGI. V was shortened by 5 bases and J by 5 bases, with 17 bases between the two germline ends. The CDR3 bases are TGTGCCAGCAGTCTTCCGGGACCCCAGGGAGATACGCAGTATTTT. Residues: CASSLPGPQGDTQYF.

This clonotype occurred many times. The V and J genes are TRBV6-2 or TRBV6-3 and TRBJ2-7, with a possible D match to TRBD2 (5 bases). This CDR3 comprises 15 residues. The V gene's germline CDR1 is MNHEY and CDR2 SVGEGT. With 1 base removed from V and 1 base from J, the gap between germline ends came to 11 bases. CDR3 region: CASSYFYGISYEQYF. CDR3 sequence (DNA): TGTGCCAGCAGTTACTTTTACGGGATTTCCTACGAGCAGTACTTC.

This clonotype was recorded at least ten times. The chain combines TRBV6-5 with TRBJ2-7; the D gene is possibly TRBD2 (5 bases). This CDR3 has 14 amino acids. Germline-derived CDR1 and CDR2 are MNHEY and SVGAGI. V lost 2 bases to trimming and J lost 3 bases, with 11 bases between them. CDR3 in DNA: TGTGCCAGCAGTTACCTTGAGGGCTACTACGAGCAGTACTTC. Translated, it gives CASSYLEGYYEQYF.